The 2 T cell receptor beta chains below come from one sample, sequenced in a study of cytomegalovirus exposure and HLA in healthy donors. The primer mix had 60 Vbeta and 13 Jbeta primers. This table comes from immunoSEQ multiplex PCR, and its TCRdb copy is limited to in-frame clones, with some not included. The profile covers 100,000 to 150,000 clones, with approximately 87% appearing a single time and about 20% taken by the ten largest. Material: PBMCs. These receptors were collected from a man younger than 30 in good health and CMV-seropositive.

This clone has a single count. CDR3 protein: CASSKGGLAGGQTYEQYF. The CDR3 nucleotides are TGTGCCAGCAGCAAAGGGGGACTAGCGGGGGGCCAGACCTACGAGCAGTACTTC. This chain uses TRBV21-1 with TRBJ2-7; the table's D call, TRBD2, was not checked against the DNA. TRBV21-1 constitutes a pseudogene. This CDR3 has 18 residues.

This clone was seen a single time. The chain's CDR3 is CSVALSGDEQYF. CDR3 nucleotides: TGCAGCGTAGCCCTCAGTGGAGACGAGCAGTACTTC. The chain joins TRBV29-1 to TRBJ2-7, with D hard to call. V was shortened by 6 bases and J by 5 bases, with 14 bases between the two germline ends. The CDR3 is 12 amino acids. Germline V gives CDR1 SQVTM, CDR2 ANQGSEA.